This T cell receptor (beta chain) came from a study of cytomegalovirus exposure and HLA in healthy donors. V was clipped by 5 bases and J by 0 bases, with 13 bases between them. The CDR3 totals 15 residues. Germline CDR1 reads SEHNR; CDR2 reads FQNEAQ (reference sequence). Study conclusions and caveats: In a later analysis, V- and J-gene trimming of beta chains associated with a DCLRE1C missense variant, replicated independently.

With 60 Vbeta and 13 Jbeta primers, the PCR was carried out. This table comes from immunoSEQ multiplex PCR, and its TCRdb copy is limited to in-frame clones, with some not included. The data contain 70,000 to 90,000 clones, 65% to 80% of them singletons. On this clone itself: Antigen: not known.

The source of this sequence is a male donor in good health and CMV-seropositive. The chain employs TRBV7-9 and TRBJ1-1, with D unclear. The specimen was PBMCs. The CDR3 region is CASSPLRGLNTEAFF. The DNA of the CDR3 is TGTGCCAGCAGCCCCCTCCGGGGTCTGAACACTGAAGCTTTCTTT.